The rows below give T cell receptor beta chains drawn from one sample of a study of T cell repertoires in cytomegalovirus infection. These TCRs are of unknown antigen specificity. TCRdb independently ran MiXCR on the reads; one entry per CDR3 protein. The sample records 900,000 to 950,000 distinct CDR3 sequences, around 30% being singletons. The specimen comprised cultured CD8+ T cells from PBMCs, sampled from culture after CMV antigen stimulation. These receptors were collected from a human donor in good health (CMV status not recorded). Some clones in this sample may be carry-over from other donors' samples. CDR3s include the opening cysteine and the closing phenylalanine or tryptophan. Each record gives: clone size, V gene, J gene, CDR3 protein. A row's size may be missing; if present it is once, few, many or a size class.

size: -
V: TRBV11-2
J: TRBJ2-1
CDR3: CASSTWTGEQFF

size: -
V: TRBV7-2
J: TRBJ1-6
CDR3: CASSLVDTYSPLHF

size: few
V: TRBV7-2
J: TRBJ2-1
CDR3: CASSRSDRGHNEQFF

size: few
V: TRBV6-6
J: TRBJ2-3
CDR3: CASGLGVADTQYF

size: -
V: TRBV27
J: TRBJ1-1
CDR3: CASSPLPSPMNTEAFF

size: -
V: TRBV7-9
J: TRBJ1-5
CDR3: CASSLRGEPQHF

size: few
V: TRBV10-2
J: TRBJ2-7
CDR3: CASSASGQGDEQYF

size: -
V: TRBV7-9
J: TRBJ2-4
CDR3: CASSSEWTSRLKNIQYF

size: -
V: TRBV5-1
J: TRBJ2-3
CDR3: CASSSTTPGDTQYF

size: many
V: TRBV7-6
J: TRBJ2-7
CDR3: CASSFIPGQLRHEQYF

size: many
V: TRBV19
J: TRBJ1-6
CDR3: CASSKPEGPPLHF

size: -
V: TRBV2
J: TRBJ2-5
CDR3: CAVLTGYQETQYF

size: -
V: TRBV27
J: TRBJ2-1
CDR3: CASSFPGQDYNEQFF

size: few
V: TRBV28
J: TRBJ2-1
CDR3: CASSLRRPNNEQFF

size: -
V: TRBV4-1
J: TRBJ1-4
CDR3: CASSLWDTDNEKLFF

size: -
V: TRBV12-5
J: TRBJ2-1
CDR3: CASGRDRGTYNEQFF

size: -
V: TRBV12-3/TRBV12-4
J: TRBJ2-3
CDR3: CASSWRSYTDTQYF

size: few
V: TRBV6-1
J: TRBJ2-7
CDR3: CASSEALFRDRSYEQYF

size: many
V: TRBV7-2
J: TRBJ1-1
CDR3: CASSLEGGTAGIEAFF

size: -
V: TRBV2
J: TRBJ1-5
CDR3: CASSEVQDNLVGNQPQHF

size: few
V: TRBV6-1
J: TRBJ2-2
CDR3: CATLKGVTGELFF

size: -
V: TRBV27
J: TRBJ1-3
CDR3: CASRQGMGNTIYF